Below are 19 T cell receptor beta chains sequenced from a single sample in a study of blood T cell repertoires in COVID-19. Assay: immunoSEQ multiplex PCR; the TCRdb copy retains only in-frame clones and omits some. The repertoire includes more than 65,000 clones, more than 65% of them detected once, and under 30% sits in the top ten. Sequencing was carried out using peripheral blood. The receptors here all came from a woman of 80 years or more with active or convalescent COVID-19.

The J gene is TRBJ1-5, the V gene TRBV6-1; D is uncertain. Germline lookup yields CDR1 MNHNS and CDR2 SASEGT. The CDR3 sequence is 14 residues long. Trimming removed 0 bases at V and 9 bases at J, with 12 bases between. CDR3 nucleotide sequence: TGTGCCAGCAGTGAAGCTGGAGGAAGGCGGCCCCAGCATTTT. Translation gives CASSEAGGRRPQHF.

This clone was found a few times. The chain uses TRBV4-2 and TRBJ1-3; 7 bases align to TRBD1. The CDR3 totals 19 residues. With V trimmed by 0 bases and J by 0 bases, 11 bases remained unmatched. From germline, CDR1 is LGHNA and CDR2 YNFKEQ. This chain's CDR3 is CASSQDNDAGQSSGNTIYF. CDR3 DNA: TGTGCCAGCAGCCAAGATAATGACGCGGGACAGAGCTCTGGAAACACCATATATTTT.

The chain employs TRBV29-1 and TRBJ2-3, with 10 bases aligning to TRBD2. The length of the CDR3 is 15 residues. The germline V gene encodes CDR1 SQVTM and CDR2 ANQGSEA. V lost 7 bases, J lost 1 base, and 8 bases stayed unmatched. CDR3 protein: CSGRLGTSGTDTQYF. The CDR3, as DNA: TGCAGCGGGAGACTCGGGACTAGCGGCACAGATACGCAGTATTTT.

The chain has TRBV5-4 and TRBJ2-4, with 12 bases that match TRBD1. The trim removed 4 bases at V and 9 bases at J, leaving 5 bases unmatched. The germline V gene encodes CDR1 SGHNT and CDR2 YYREEE (reference sequence). The CDR3 is 14 residues long. The CDR3 protein is CASSQPGQGAIQYF. As DNA, the CDR3 is TGTGCCAGCAGCCAGCCGGGACAGGGGGCCATTCAGTACTTC.

DNA of the CDR3: TGTGCCAGCAGACGAGGACAGTCAACTAATGAAAAACTGTTTTTT. Protein product: CASRRGQSTNEKLFF. The chain couples TRBV3-1 (or the pseudogene TRBV3-2) to TRBJ1-4; D may be TRBD1 (6 bases). There are 15 residues in the CDR3. CDR1 is LGHDT and CDR2 is YNNKEL in the germline V gene (reference sequence). The V end lost 6 bases, the J end lost 0 bases, and 11 bases lay between the germline ends.

This chain connects TRBV13 to TRBJ1-6, with D possibly being TRBD1 (5 bases). The V gene lost 6 bases and the J gene lost 6 bases, with 12 bases spanning the gap. The CDR3 sequence is 14 residues long. The germline gives CDR1 PRHDT, CDR2 FYEKMQ (reference sequence). For the CDR3, the DNA is TGTGCCAGCAGTTTTGGACAAAGTAATTCACCCCTCCACTTT. This gives the protein CASSFGQSNSPLHF.

This clone was counted between two and nine times. The V and J genes are TRBV9 and TRBJ1-1; a weak D match, TRBD1 (6 bases). Trimming removed 3 bases from V and 3 bases from J, with 15 bases in between. The CDR3 has 15 amino acids. Germline CDR1 is SGDLS and CDR2 is YYNGEE. CDR3 in amino acids: CASSAYTGSDTEAFF. The CDR3 coding sequence is TGTGCCAGCAGCGCGTACACAGGGTCGGACACTGAAGCTTTCTTT.

The chain combines TRBV11-2 with TRBJ2-3; unclear D gene. The CDR3 length is 14 residues. Germline CDR1 and CDR2: SGHAT and FQNNGV. V lost 5 bases, J lost 6 bases, and 15 bases lay in between. Here the CDR3 DNA reads TGTGCCAGCAGCCTCGGCTGGAGTGGGGATACGCAGTATTTT. This translates into CASSLGWSGDTQYF.

This clone was seen once. The chain has TRBV5-1 and TRBJ2-7; tentative D call: TRBD1 (6 bases). Germline CDR1 is SGHRS and CDR2 is YFSETQ. V lost 1 base to trimming and J lost 6 bases, with 20 bases between them. This CDR3 is 16 amino acids long. The CDR3 sequence: CASSLSPTGIWAEQYF. DNA for the CDR3: TGCGCCAGCAGCTTGAGTCCCACAGGGATTTGGGCCGAGCAGTACTTC.

Only a few counts were recorded for this clone. The gene calls are TRBV19 and TRBJ1-1; 8 bases fit TRBD1. This CDR3 is 14 amino acids long. V was pared by 7 bases and J by 3 bases, with 7 bases of the junction left unmatched. Germline loops: CDR1 LNHDA, CDR2 SQIVND (reference sequence). The CDR3 spells CASKETGVDTEAFF. Here the CDR3 DNA reads TGTGCCAGTAAGGAGACAGGGGTAGACACTGAAGCTTTCTTT.

This clone occurred a few times. This chain joins TRBV3-1 (or the pseudogene TRBV3-2) and TRBJ1-5; possibly TRBD1 for D (5 bases). V was pared by 1 base and J by 6 bases, with 7 bases between. CDR3 length: 13 amino acids. CDR1 LGHDT and CDR2 YNNKEL come from the germline V gene (reference sequence). The CDR3 coding sequence is TGTGCCAGCAGCCAAGGACAGCTTCAGCCCCAGCATTTT. Its translation: CASSQGQLQPQHF.

The chain employs TRBV6-2 or TRBV6-3 and TRBJ1-4; possible D gene TRBD1, 5 bases. Trimming left V 5 bases short and J 4 bases short, with 8 bases between. Germline assignment: CDR1 MNHEY and CDR2 SVGEGT. The CDR3 consists of 13 residues. The CDR3 nucleotides read TGTGCCAGCAGTCTACAGGATAATGAAAAACTGTTTTTT. It translates to CASSLQDNEKLFF.

This clone came up a few times. The chain is built from TRBV7-2 and TRBJ1-5; D is perhaps TRBD1 (5 bases). The V and J ends lost 4 bases and 2 bases respectively, with 12 bases between them. The CDR3 extends over 15 amino acids. Germline-derived CDR1 and CDR2 are SGHTA and FQGNSA. The CDR3 loop is CASSWAQGGNQPQHF. The DNA for the CDR3 is TGTGCCAGCAGCTGGGCTCAGGGTGGCAATCAGCCCCAGCATTTT.

This clone was picked up a small number of times. The chain carries TRBV19 and TRBJ1-6; D remains unclear. The V gene's germline CDR1 is LNHDA and CDR2 SQIVND (reference sequence). This CDR3 is built from 17 residues. V was trimmed by 3 bases and J by 10 bases, leaving 22 bases between them. In DNA, the CDR3 is TGTGCCAGTAGTATCCGAAACATCGGGGATTTCTTCTCACCCCTCCACTTT. Its protein product is CASSIRNIGDFFSPLHF.

This clone showed up many times. The chain employs TRBV7-9 and TRBJ2-2; 9 positions match TRBD1. CDR3 length: 18 amino acids. Looked up from germline, CDR1 is SEHNR and CDR2 is FQNEAQ (reference sequence). After removal of 2 bases from V and 8 bases from J, the junction contained 15 bases not matched to a gene. The CDR3 sequence is CASSLLRFGTGNEGELFF. The CDR3 DNA reads TGTGCCAGCAGCTTACTTCGTTTCGGGACAGGGAATGAGGGGGAGCTGTTTTTT.

The chain recombines TRBV30 with TRBJ2-7, with TRBD1 matching over 7 bases. J lost 2 bases, V lost 5 bases, and 3 bases had no gene match. This CDR3 is 12 amino acids long. Germline values: CDR1 GTSNPN, CDR2 SVGIG (reference sequence). CDR3 in DNA: TGTGCCTGGGGGCAGGGGGCCTACGAGCAGTACTTC. Its translation is CAWGQGAYEQYF.

The gene calls are TRBV24-1 and TRBJ1-2, with TRBD1 as a possible D gene (6 bases). The CDR3 covers 15 residues. V lost 4 bases and J 4 bases, leaving 15 bases between the germline ends. The germline V gene encodes CDR1 KGHDR and CDR2 SFDVKD. DNA for the CDR3: TGTGCCACCAGTGAAGGGACACCAGGAGGCTATGGCTACACCTTC. Protein product: CATSEGTPGGYGYTF.

J is TRBJ2-7 and V is TRBV5-4, with TRBD1 matching 7 bases. Germline CDR1 and CDR2: SGHNT and YYREEE (reference sequence). The junction had 12 bases not matched to a gene; V was cut back by 3 bases and J by 12 bases. The CDR3 runs 13 residues. CDR3 DNA sequence: TGTGCCAGCAGCTCCCAAATAGACAGGGACCTGTACTTC. Amino acid sequence: CASSSQIDRDLYF. Supplemented by reference TRBV5-4 and TRBJ2-7, the full variable domain reads ETGVTQSPTHLIKTRGQQVTLRCSSQSGHNTVSWYQQALGQGPQFIFQYYREEENGRGNFPPRFSGLQFPNYSSELNVNALELDDSALYLCASSSQIDRDLYFGPGTRLTVT.

The V call is TRBV4-1, the J call TRBJ1-3, with a tentative D call TRBD1 (5 bases). V shed 1 base and J shed 3 bases, with 10 bases lying between them. Germline CDR1 and CDR2: MGHRA and YSYEKL. CDR3 length: 15 amino acids. Here the CDR3 reads CASSQGEGDGNTIYF. The CDR3 nucleotides read TGCGCCAGCAGCCAAGGCGAAGGGGATGGAAACACCATATATTTT.